This TCR beta chain is drawn from a study of blood T cells in healthy people across ages. V was trimmed by 6 bases and J by 0 bases, leaving 11 bases between them. The CDR3 contains 14 residues. Through a sample-barcoded 5' primer and a J-beta primer mix, a second PCR was run for 7 to 11 cycles. TCRdb reprocessed the 5' RACE reads via MiXCR and lists one record per CDR3 protein. In the table there are around 1,600,000 distinct CDR3 sequences, roughly 43% of which are singletons. Investigators took roughly 9.5 milliliters of peripheral blood from every donor. In each sample, at least 6 million PBMCs were isolated. At least 5.5 micrograms of total RNA were extracted per sample.

The sequencing input was blood. The receptor was isolated from a woman younger than 30 in good health. V gene TRBV12-3 or TRBV12-4 combines with J gene TRBJ1-2; D unclear. As DNA, the CDR3 is TGTGCCAGCAGGTCGACGGGAGCTAACTATGGCTACACCTTC. Translated, it gives CASRSTGANYGYTF.